Given below is one TCR beta chain in context. For repertoire sequencing, the TCR beta CDR3 regions were amplified from RNA transcripts. A first-round RT-PCR used HTBI primers, followed by a second-round multiplex PCR. TCRdb re-called the multiplex PCR reads through MiXCR, storing one row per CDR3 protein. In the table there are about 200,000 distinct CDR3 sequences, under 30% of which are singletons. CDR3 size: 13 residues. The V and J ends lost 4 bases and 5 bases respectively, with 11 bases between them. Germline CDR1 is MNHEY and CDR2 is SVGEGT. This specimen comes from a study of Graves' ophthalmopathy and Graves' hyperthyroidism. Whole-study context: Ahead of any treatment, peripheral blood was obtained at the initial diagnosis.

The material sequenced was peripheral blood. The TCR sequence derives from a man aged 50-59 years with Graves' ophthalmopathy. V is TRBV6-2 or TRBV6-3 and J is TRBJ2-5; D is uncertain. CDR3 nucleotide sequence: TGTGCCAGCAGTTCTCTTAGCCGGGAGACCCAGTACTTC. It encodes CASSSLSRETQYF.